This section outlines one TCR beta chain sequence together with its context. Antigen specificity is unknown. Libraries were prepared by immunoSEQ multiplex PCR; TCRdb keeps only in-frame clonotypes and omits some of them. The repertoire has roughly 7,600 clones, around 77% of them found once; the top ten carry approximately 7.2%. The record originates from a study of PD-1 blockade in classical Hodgkin lymphoma. About the study: Each patient was given nivolumab 3 mg/kg through a vein every 2 weeks. Study-level points and caveats: Why the repertoires differ is still unclear, perhaps disease activity or prior therapy. Diversity similar to that of newly diagnosed patients was seen at baseline in complete responders.

The patients all showed relapse after autologous stem cell transplantation, while their brentuximab vedotin exposure varied. The authors purified CD4+ T cells from thawed PBMCs by magnetic negative selection. The sample consisted of CD4+ T cells from blood, taken at baseline. The sequence was collected from a human donor with classical Hodgkin lymphoma.

DNA for the CDR3: TGCGCCAGCAGCCTGCAACGAAGTGGCCCAGATACGCAGTATTTT. As protein: CASSLQRSGPDTQYF. This chain connects TRBV5-1 to TRBJ2-3; D unclear. This CDR3 is 15 amino acids long. Trimming pared 4 bases from V and 4 bases from J, leaving 16 bases between. Germline lookup yields CDR1 SGHRS and CDR2 YFSETQ.